This paragraph reports one T cell receptor beta chain. A second 7 to 11 cycle PCR used barcoded and J-beta primers. A 12-random-nucleotide template-switch adaptor tagged each cDNA molecule. TCRdb redid the calling of the 5' RACE reads with MiXCR, one entry per CDR3 protein. The sample holds hundreds of thousands of distinct CDR3 sequences, approximately 44% seen once. The data were taken from a study of blood T cells in healthy people across ages. Roughly 9.5 milliliters of peripheral blood were drawn from each donor into EDTA-treated tubes. Whenever a sample was processed, at least 6.5 million PBMCs were isolated. This CDR3 comprises 16 residues. Germline loops: CDR1 SGHRS, CDR2 YFSETQ. V lost 6 bases and J lost 2, with 18 bases in between.

The gene calls are TRBV5-1 and TRBJ2-1; D may correspond to TRBD1 or TRBD2 (5 bases each). This clonotype was sampled from a man aged 55 to 70 in good health. Sequenced: blood. The CDR3 loop reads CASKQRVGQAYNEQFF. In DNA, the CDR3 is TGCGCCAGCAAGCAGAGGGTGGGGCAGGCCTACAATGAGCAGTTCTTC.